What follows are 27 T cell receptor beta chains derived from one specimen sequenced in a study of blood T cell repertoires in COVID-19. Only in-frame clones appear in the TCRdb table, and some are missing; sequencing was by immunoSEQ multiplex PCR. The table has 30,000 to 35,000 clones, about 90% seen once; the top ten hold more than 9%. Sequenced sample: peripheral blood. These receptors all come from a human donor with active COVID-19. The donor label of this sample is uncertain.

The V and J genes are TRBV3-1 (or the pseudogene TRBV3-2) and TRBJ1-4; 7 positions agree with TRBD1. The V gene end was trimmed by 2 bases and the J gene end by 8 bases; junction bases not matched to a gene: 5. The CDR3 sequence is 14 residues long. Germline V lookup: CDR1 LGHDT, CDR2 YNNKEL (reference sequence). CDR3 coding DNA: TGTGCCAGCAGCCAATGGACAGGAGTCGAAAAACTGTTTTTT. Amino acid sequence: CASSQWTGVEKLFF.

The rearrangement joins TRBV6-1 to TRBJ1-2; D is perhaps TRBD1 (5 bases). CDR1 MNHNS and CDR2 SASEGT come from the germline V gene. This CDR3 contains 14 residues. V was cut by 3 bases and J by 4 bases, with 12 bases left in between. DNA of the CDR3: TGTGCCAGCAGTGAGGGGCATGGACCCTATGGCTACACCTTC. Translating gives CASSEGHGPYGYTF.

The chain joins TRBV10-3 to TRBJ2-7, with 10 bases matching TRBD1. The germline CDR1 and CDR2 sequences are ENHRY and SYGVKD. The CDR3 covers 12 residues. J gave up 5 bases and V 6 bases, and 1 base lay outside the gene matches. CDR3 DNA: TGTGCCATCAGGGGACAGGGGAACGAGCAGTACTTC. This encodes CAIRGQGNEQYF.

The chain joins TRBV6-5 to TRBJ2-6, with TRBD1 as a possible D gene (5 bases). Germline CDR1 reads MNHEY; CDR2 reads SVGAGI. V was trimmed by 4 bases and J by 4 bases, leaving 11 bases between them. CDR3 length equals 15 residues. CDR3: CASSSRESGANVLTF. The CDR3 nucleotides read TGTGCCAGCAGTTCCAGGGAATCCGGGGCCAACGTCCTGACTTTC.

The chain is built from TRBV7-2 and TRBJ2-3; TRBD2 matches 10 bases. Germline V gene sequence: CDR1 SGHTA, CDR2 FQGNSA. Trimming cost V 4 bases and J 1 base; bases outside gene matches: 8. This CDR3 contains 17 residues. CDR3 sequence: CASSYWVAGGRTDTQYF. In nucleotides, the CDR3 is TGTGCCAGCAGCTATTGGGTAGCGGGGGGTCGCACAGATACGCAGTATTTT.

V is TRBV4-3 and J is TRBJ2-7; 8 bases are a match to TRBD2. Losses at the gene ends were 0 bases for V and 1 base for J; bases not matched to a gene: 5. Per the germline V gene, CDR1 is LGHNA and CDR2 is YSLEER. The CDR3 is 16 residues long. CDR3 region: CASSQDVSGVSYEQYF. The CDR3 region has the DNA TGCGCCAGCAGCCAAGATGTTAGCGGGGTATCCTACGAGCAGTACTTC.

The chain has TRBV4-1 and TRBJ1-5; D might be TRBD1 (6 bases). The CDR3 is made up of 15 amino acids. Deletions cut 5 bases from V and 0 bases from J, with 11 bases between. Germline V CDR1 and CDR2: MGHRA, YSYEKL. Here the CDR3 reads CASSSYRDSNQPQHF. CDR3 in DNA: TGCGCCAGCAGCTCATACAGGGATAGCAATCAGCCCCAGCATTTT.

The gene calls are TRBV29-1 and TRBJ2-3; D possibly corresponds to TRBD2 (5 bases). The CDR3 has 14 amino acids. In germline, CDR1 is SQVTM, CDR2 ANQGSEA. The V end was cut by 4 bases, the J end by 2 bases, with 13 bases between. CDR3 nucleotide sequence: TGCAGCGTTGGTTACAGCGGATTCACAGATACGCAGTATTTT. Translating it yields CSVGYSGFTDTQYF.

J is TRBJ2-4 and V is TRBV3-1 (or the pseudogene TRBV3-2); 9 bases match TRBD2. The germline gives CDR1 LGHDT, CDR2 YNNKEL (reference sequence). The V segment lost 3 bases and the J segment 6 bases; nucleotides outside the gene matches: 3. The CDR3 has 14 residues. CDR3 protein: CASSQAGGPNIQYF. In nucleotides, the CDR3 is TGTGCCAGCAGCCAGGCGGGGGGGCCAAACATTCAGTACTTC.

V usage is TRBV3-1 (or the pseudogene TRBV3-2) and J usage is TRBJ2-7; 8 positions agree with TRBD1. CDR3 length equals 13 residues. The germline CDR1 and CDR2 sequences are LGHDT and YNNKEL (reference sequence). V lost 5 bases to trimming and J lost 3 bases; unmatched junction nucleotides: 3. The CDR3 coding sequence is TGTGCCAGCAGCTTCGACAGGGGCTACGAGCAGTACTTC. The encoded protein is CASSFDRGYEQYF.

V gene TRBV19 combines with J gene TRBJ2-1, with 9 bases identical to TRBD2. The CDR3 covers 16 residues. Germline loops: CDR1 LNHDA, CDR2 SQIVND (reference sequence). The V segment lost 3 bases and the J segment 6 bases; nucleotides outside the gene matches: 9. CDR3 bases: TGTGCCAGTAGTATTTCAAGCGGGAGGCTTCTCAATGAGCAGTTCTTC. This gives the protein CASSISSGRLLNEQFF.

The rearrangement joins TRBV7-8 to TRBJ2-5; 11 nucleotides match TRBD2. The CDR3 length is 16 residues. J was trimmed by 4 bases and V by 2 bases; bases with no gene match: 6. Germline V gene lookup returns CDR1 SGHVS and CDR2 FQNEAQ. The CDR3 sequence is CASSLWLAGGLETQYF. The CDR3 DNA reads TGTGCCAGCAGCTTATGGTTAGCGGGGGGGCTAGAGACCCAGTACTTC.

CDR3 nucleotides: TGTGCCAGCAGCGTAGGAGGAGGGGGCCGGTCCCCCACTGAAGCTTTCTTT. Its protein product is CASSVGGGGRSPTEAFF. J is TRBJ1-1 and V is TRBV9; TRBD1 matches at 7 bases. This CDR3 has 17 amino acids. J gave up 4 bases and V 0 bases, and 12 bases lay outside the gene matches. Per germline, CDR1 SGDLS and CDR2 YYNGEE. The whole variable domain, remainder taken from reference TRBV9 and TRBJ1-1, is DSGVTQTPKHLITATGQRVTLRCSPRSGDLSVYWYQQSLDQGLQFLIQYYNGEERAKGNILERFSAQQFPDLHSELNLSSLELGDSALYFCASSVGGGGRSPTEAFFGQGTRLTVV.

This clone was seen once. The genes are TRBV3-1 (or the pseudogene TRBV3-2) and TRBJ1-2, with D possibly matching TRBD1 (5 bases). V was cut by 3 bases and J by 4 bases, with 9 bases left in between. The CDR3 covers 13 residues. The V gene's germline CDR1 is LGHDT and CDR2 YNNKEL (reference sequence). Here the CDR3 DNA reads TGTGCCAGCAGCCAGGGGACTACCTATGGCTACACCTTC. It yields the protein CASSQGTTYGYTF.

The J gene is TRBJ2-1, the V gene TRBV28; TRBD1 is a possible D gene (6 bases). This CDR3 spans 15 amino acids. Germline V gives CDR1 MDHEN, CDR2 SYDVKM. The V end lost 6 bases, the J end lost 0 bases, and 12 bases lay between the germline ends. The CDR3 protein is CASSFDRSSYNEQFF. The CDR3 nucleotides read TGTGCCAGCAGCTTCGACAGGAGCTCCTACAATGAGCAGTTCTTC.

The rearrangement uses TRBV4-2 and TRBJ2-7; maybe TRBD2 (6 bases). The CDR3 is made up of 15 amino acids. Trimming left V 1 base short and J 4 bases short, with 14 bases between. Germline loops: CDR1 LGHNA, CDR2 YNFKEQ. The CDR3 protein is CASSQAGTAGYEQYF. DNA of the CDR3: TGTGCCAGCAGCCAAGCCGGGACCGCGGGGTACGAGCAGTACTTC.

The V call is TRBV5-1, the J call TRBJ2-1; the match to TRBD2 covers 9 bases. V lost 4 bases and J lost 0; bases outside the gene matches: 14. Germline V gene sequence: CDR1 SGHRS, CDR2 YFSETQ. The CDR3 covers 19 residues. The CDR3 spells CASSIFSGGQGYSYNEQFF. CDR3 DNA sequence: TGCGCCAGCAGCATCTTTAGCGGGGGCCAAGGATACTCCTACAATGAGCAGTTCTTC.

This chain links TRBV27 with TRBJ2-1; tentatively, D is TRBD1 (6 bases). In germline, CDR1 is MNHEY, CDR2 SMNVEV (reference sequence). The length of the CDR3 is 17 residues. Trimming removed 2 bases at V and 0 bases at J, with 14 bases between. Written as DNA, the CDR3 is TGTGCCAGCAGTTTACAGGGGCTTTATAGCTCCTACAATGAGCAGTTCTTC. Protein product: CASSLQGLYSSYNEQFF.

This clone was counted a single time. A junction end diverges from the germline sequence, so it may reflect a read error. V is TRBV5-1 and J is TRBJ1-3, with TRBD1 identical over 9 bases. The germline gives CDR1 SGHRS, CDR2 YFSETQ. The CDR3 length is 15 residues. The CDR3 loop reads CASSLGQGRGDTIYF. The CDR3 nucleotides read TGCGCCAGCAGCCTGGGACAGGGACGTGGAGACACCATATATTTT.

The chain has TRBV5-6 and TRBJ1-2, with D perhaps matching TRBD1 (6 bases). Germline CDR1 and CDR2: SGHDT and YYEEEE. The CDR3 sequence is 15 residues long. V lost 0 bases, J lost 4 bases, and 13 bases lay in between. The DNA of the CDR3 is TGTGCCAGCAGCTTGGATGTGAGGGACACCTATGGCTACACCTTC. Protein sequence: CASSLDVRDTYGYTF. Looking up the rest from reference TRBV5-6 and TRBJ1-2 gives the full variable domain: DAGVTQSPTHLIKTRGQQVTLRCSPKSGHDTVSWYQQALGQGPQFIFQYYEEEERQRGNFPDRFSGHQFPNYSSELNVNALLLGDSALYLCASSLDVRDTYGYTFGSGTRLTVV.

V usage is TRBV5-4 and J usage is TRBJ2-7; 12 nucleotides line up with TRBD1. In germline, CDR1 is SGHNT, CDR2 YYREEE (reference sequence). V shed 3 bases, J shed 4 bases, and the junction held 5 bases outside the gene matches. The CDR3 is made up of 15 amino acids. CDR3 protein: CASSSGDRGRYEQYF. CDR3 nucleotides: TGTGCCAGCAGCTCTGGGGACAGGGGGCGATACGAGCAGTACTTC.

The rearrangement links TRBV2 to TRBJ2-1, with 10 bases fitting TRBD2. Germline V gene data show CDR1 as SNHLY and CDR2 as FYNNEI. This CDR3 spans 14 amino acids. The ends lost 4 bases at V and 9 bases at J; junction bases unmatched: 6. The CDR3 DNA is TGTGCCAGCAGTGCAGCGGGAGGGCGAAGTGAGCAGTTCTTC. Translated: CASSAAGGRSEQFF. The full variable domain, in which reference TRBV2 and TRBJ2-1 provide the parts outside the CDR3, is EPEVTQTPSHQVTQMGQEVILRCVPISNHLYFYWYRQILGQKVEFLVSFYNNEISEKSEIFDDQFSVERPDGSNFTLKIRSTKLEDSAMYFCASSAAGGRSEQFFGPGTRLTVL.

V usage is TRBV7-3 and J usage is TRBJ2-3; 8 bases line up with TRBD2. This CDR3 contains 16 residues. Germline V lookup: CDR1 SGHTA, CDR2 FQGTGA. The ends lost 1 base at V and 0 bases at J; junction bases unmatched: 3. CDR3 residues: CASSLRSGGSTDTQYF. The CDR3 nucleotides read TGTGCCAGCAGCTTAAGAAGCGGGGGAAGCACAGATACGCAGTATTTT.

This sequence joins TRBV7-9 and TRBJ2-3; the D gene is possibly TRBD1 (6 bases). This CDR3 region has 14 residues. Germline V gene lookup returns CDR1 SEHNR and CDR2 FQNEAQ (reference sequence). Trimming left V 2 bases short and J 0 bases short, with 6 bases between. The CDR3 nucleotides are TGTGCCAGCAGCTTACAGGGGAGCACAGATACGCAGTATTTT. It encodes CASSLQGSTDTQYF.

This chain links TRBV24-1 with TRBJ1-5; D ambiguous. Trimming pared 0 bases from V and 0 bases from J, leaving 20 bases between. Germline CDR1 reads KGHDR; CDR2 reads SFDVKD. This CDR3 has 20 amino acids. The CDR3 reads CATSDLKGTLRFYSNQPQHF. Here the CDR3 DNA reads TGTGCCACCAGTGATTTGAAAGGTACACTACGATTCTATAGCAATCAGCCCCAGCATTTT.

The V call is TRBV5-6, the J call TRBJ2-1; 9 positions agree with TRBD2. The CDR3 is 15 amino acids. V was pared by 9 bases and J by 3 bases, with 10 bases of the junction left unmatched. CDR1 and CDR2 (germline): SGHDT, YYEEEE. The CDR3 DNA follows: TGTGCCACCACAGCGGGGGGACCTTTCTACAATGAGCAGTTCTTC. It is translated as CATTAGGPFYNEQFF.

This chain links TRBV5-1 with TRBJ1-2; D might be TRBD1 (6 bases). Between the trimmed V and J ends, which lost 4 bases and 4 bases, there was a span of 11 bases. The CDR3 has 13 amino acids. Germline V gives CDR1 SGHRS, CDR2 YFSETQ. The CDR3 DNA reads TGCGCCAGCAGCCCAGGGGTAGGCTATGGCTACACCTTC. This translates into CASSPGVGYGYTF.